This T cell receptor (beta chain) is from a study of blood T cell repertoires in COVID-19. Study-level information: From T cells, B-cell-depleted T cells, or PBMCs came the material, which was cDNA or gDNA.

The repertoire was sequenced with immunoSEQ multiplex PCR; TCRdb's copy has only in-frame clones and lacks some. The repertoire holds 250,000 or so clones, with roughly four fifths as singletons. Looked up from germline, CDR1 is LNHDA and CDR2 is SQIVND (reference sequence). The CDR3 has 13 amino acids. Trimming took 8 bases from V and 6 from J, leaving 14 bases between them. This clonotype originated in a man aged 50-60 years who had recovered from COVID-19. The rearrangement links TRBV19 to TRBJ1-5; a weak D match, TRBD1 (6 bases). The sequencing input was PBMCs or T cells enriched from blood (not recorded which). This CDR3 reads CASVQGLGQPQHF. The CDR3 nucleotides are TGTGCCAGTGTACAGGGTCTAGGTCAGCCCCAGCATTTT.